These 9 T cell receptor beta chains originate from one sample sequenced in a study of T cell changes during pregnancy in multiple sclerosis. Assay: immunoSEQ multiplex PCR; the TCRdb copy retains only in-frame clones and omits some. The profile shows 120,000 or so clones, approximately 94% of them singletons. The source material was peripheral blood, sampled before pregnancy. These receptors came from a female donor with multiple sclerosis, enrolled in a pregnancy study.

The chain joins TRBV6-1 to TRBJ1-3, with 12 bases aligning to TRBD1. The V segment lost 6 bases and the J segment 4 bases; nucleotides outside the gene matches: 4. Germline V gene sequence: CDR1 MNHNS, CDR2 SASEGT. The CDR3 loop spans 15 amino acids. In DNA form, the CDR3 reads TGTGCCAGCAGGGGGGACAGGGGGCCAGGAAACACCATATATTTT. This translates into CASRGDRGPGNTIYF.

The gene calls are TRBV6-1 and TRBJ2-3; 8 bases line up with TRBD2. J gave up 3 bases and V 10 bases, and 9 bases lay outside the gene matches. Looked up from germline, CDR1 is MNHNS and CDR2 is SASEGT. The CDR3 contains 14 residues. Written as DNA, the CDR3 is TGTGCCAACCGGAGCGGGGGAGGTACAGATACGCAGTATTTT. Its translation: CANRSGGGTDTQYF.

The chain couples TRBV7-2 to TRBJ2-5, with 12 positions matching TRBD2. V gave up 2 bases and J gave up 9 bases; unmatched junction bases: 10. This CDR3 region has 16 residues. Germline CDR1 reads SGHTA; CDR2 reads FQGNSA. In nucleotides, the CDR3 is TGTGCCAGCAGCTTACGGCCTAGCGGGGGGGCTATTGCCCAGTACTTC. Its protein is CASSLRPSGGAIAQYF.

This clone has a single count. The CDR3: CSVRDNAYEQYF. CDR3 bases: TGCAGCGTTCGGGACAATGCCTACGAGCAGTACTTC. V gene TRBV29-1 combines with J gene TRBJ2-7; maybe TRBD1 (6 bases). Trimming took off 5 bases at V and 2 bases at J, with 10 bases between the two ends. Germline CDR1 is SQVTM and CDR2 is ANQGSEA. This CDR3 is built from 12 residues.

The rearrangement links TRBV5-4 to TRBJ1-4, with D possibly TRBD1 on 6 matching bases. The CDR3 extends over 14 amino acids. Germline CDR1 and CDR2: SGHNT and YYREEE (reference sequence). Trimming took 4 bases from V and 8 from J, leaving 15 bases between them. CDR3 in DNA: TGTGCCAGCAGCCCGGACAGTTGGGGGGAAAAACTGTTTTTT. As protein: CASSPDSWGEKLFF.

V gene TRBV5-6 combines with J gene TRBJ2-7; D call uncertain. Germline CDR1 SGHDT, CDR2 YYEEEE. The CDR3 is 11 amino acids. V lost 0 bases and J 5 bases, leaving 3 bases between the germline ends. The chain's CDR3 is CASSLADEQYF. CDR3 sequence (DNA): TGTGCCAGCAGCTTGGCAGACGAGCAGTACTTC.

Here the CDR3 reads CASSPGSGDTYQPQHF. CDR3 nucleotide sequence: TGTGCCAGCAGCCCCGGATCAGGGGACACATATCAGCCCCAGCATTTT. The chain carries TRBV9 and TRBJ1-5, with a tentative D call TRBD1 (6 bases). Germline loops: CDR1 SGDLS, CDR2 YYNGEE. V lost 4 bases and J 5 bases, leaving 19 bases between the germline ends. The CDR3 totals 16 residues. The variable domain in full, completed from reference TRBV9 and TRBJ1-5, reads DSGVTQTPKHLITATGQRVTLRCSPRSGDLSVYWYQQSLDQGLQFLIQYYNGEERAKGNILERFSAQQFPDLHSELNLSSLELGDSALYFCASSPGSGDTYQPQHFGDGTRLSIL.

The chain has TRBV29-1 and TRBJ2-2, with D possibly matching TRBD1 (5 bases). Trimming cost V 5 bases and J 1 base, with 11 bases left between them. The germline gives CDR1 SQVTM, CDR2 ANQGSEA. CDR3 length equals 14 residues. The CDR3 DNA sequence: TGCAGCGTTAGAAGTCAGGGGAACACCGGGGAGCTGTTTTTT. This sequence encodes CSVRSQGNTGELFF.

DNA for the CDR3: TGTGCCACCAGCACCCCCTTGGGACAGGTTAGCGAGCAGTACTTC. Its protein product is CATSTPLGQVSEQYF. The J gene is TRBJ2-7, the V gene TRBV15, with 8 positions matching TRBD1. The CDR3 totals 15 residues. The germline V gene encodes CDR1 LNHNV and CDR2 YYDKDF (reference sequence). With V trimmed by 4 bases and J by 6 bases, 11 bases remained unmatched.